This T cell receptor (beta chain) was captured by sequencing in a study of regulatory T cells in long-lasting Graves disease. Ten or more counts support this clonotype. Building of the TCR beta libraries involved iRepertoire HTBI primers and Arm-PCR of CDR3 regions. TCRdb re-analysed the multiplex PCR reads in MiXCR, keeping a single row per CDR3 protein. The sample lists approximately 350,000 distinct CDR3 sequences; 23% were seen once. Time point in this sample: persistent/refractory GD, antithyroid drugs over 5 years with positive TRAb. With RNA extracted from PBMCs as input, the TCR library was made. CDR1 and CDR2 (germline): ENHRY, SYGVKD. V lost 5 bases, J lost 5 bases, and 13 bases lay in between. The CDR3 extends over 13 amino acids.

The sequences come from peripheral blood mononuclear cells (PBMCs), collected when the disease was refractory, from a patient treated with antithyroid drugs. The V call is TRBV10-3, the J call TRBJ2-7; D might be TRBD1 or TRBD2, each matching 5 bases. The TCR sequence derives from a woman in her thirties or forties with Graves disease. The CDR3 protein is CAISTGTVNEQYF. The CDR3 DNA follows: TGTGCCATCAGTACCGGGACGGTCAACGAGCAGTACTTC.